The T cell receptor (beta chain) under discussion was sequenced for a study of blood T cell repertoires in COVID-19. Study-wide background: Whether acute or convalescent, the COVID-19 samples came from the United States, Italy and Spain.

Germline V gene data show CDR1 as SEHNR and CDR2 as FQNEAQ (reference sequence). V was pared by 7 bases and J by 7 bases, with 5 bases of the junction left unmatched. The CDR3 sequence is 14 residues long. Assay used: immunoSEQ multiplex PCR; TCRdb lists only in-frame clones, some missing. Of around 160,000 clones listed, roughly 80% are singletons. This clonotype was sampled from a woman over 75 with acute or convalescent COVID-19. Sequencing used peripheral blood. The chain links TRBV7-9 to TRBJ1-6; 9 bases align to TRBD1. The CDR3 spells CASTTGGYNSPLHF. CDR3 in DNA: TGTGCCAGCACCACAGGGGGCTACAATTCACCCCTCCACTTT. The variable domain in full, with the rest retrieved from reference TRBV7-9 and TRBJ1-6, is DTGVSQNPRHKITKRGQNVTFRCDPISEHNRLYWYRQTLGQGPEFLTYFQNEAQLEKSRLLSDRFSAERPKGSFSTLEIQRTEQGDSAMYLCASTTGGYNSPLHFGNGTRLTVT.